The 16 T cell receptor beta chains given below trace back to one sample, sequenced in a study of beta chain features in type 1 diabetes. Study-level findings and limits: A moderate, significant TCRB CDR3 shortening appeared in type 1 diabetes across four CD4+ subsets.

These receptors have no known antigen. The study reverse transcribed the entire isolated RNA, so it sequenced expressed TCRB transcripts. This table comes from immunoSEQ multiplex PCR, and its TCRdb copy is limited to in-frame clones, with some not included. Of hundreds of thousands of clones in the sample, around 15% are singletons; the top ten hold 0.035% to 0.04%. The sequenced sample consisted of naive CD4+ T cells from blood. Receptors were obtained from a man younger than 35 with type 1 diabetes.

The J gene is TRBJ1-3, the V gene TRBV30, with D possibly being TRBD1 (5 bases). V gave up 4 bases and J gave up 0 bases, with 10 bases separating them. CDR1 GTSNPN and CDR2 SVGIG come from the germline V gene (reference sequence). This CDR3 contains 14 residues. CDR3 loop: CAWTFDSSGNTIYF. The CDR3 nucleotides are TGTGCCTGGACTTTCGACAGCTCTGGAAACACCATATATTTT.

The chain couples TRBV29-1 to TRBJ1-4; 7 bases line up with TRBD1. This CDR3 region has 14 residues. CDR1 and CDR2 from the germline V gene are SQVTM and ANQGSEA. The ends lost 4 bases at V and 2 bases at J; junction bases unmatched: 4. The CDR3 is CSVGDRGTNEKLFF. In DNA form, the CDR3 reads TGCAGCGTTGGGGACAGAGGGACTAATGAAAAACTGTTTTTT.

This CDR3 is CASSQLLTGSYGYTF. CDR3 in DNA: TGTGCCAGCAGCCAATTACTTACAGGGTCGTATGGCTACACCTTC. The chain recombines TRBV16 with TRBJ1-2; TRBD1 might be the D (6 bases). CDR1 and CDR2 from the germline V gene are KGHSY and FQNENV. The CDR3 is 15 residues long. V was cut by 1 base and J by 5 bases, with 14 bases left in between.

This clone came up once. As DNA, the CDR3 is TGCGCCAGCAGCTTTTTGGGGGATATGAACACTGAAGCTTTCTTT. It yields the protein CASSFLGDMNTEAFF. The chain uses TRBV5-1 and TRBJ1-1; TRBD1 might be the D (5 bases). V lost 2 bases to trimming and J lost 0 bases, with 11 bases between them. The CDR3 has 15 amino acids. Germline loops: CDR1 SGHRS, CDR2 YFSETQ.

This clone was recorded a few times. This chain uses TRBV30 with TRBJ2-6; D call uncertain. This CDR3 has 18 amino acids. Trimming stripped 0 bases from V and 0 bases from J, with 15 bases between. Germline assignment: CDR1 GTSNPN and CDR2 SVGIG (reference sequence). CDR3 in amino acids: CAWSVGMAVSSGANVLTF. CDR3 DNA: TGTGCCTGGAGTGTAGGGATGGCGGTGAGCTCTGGGGCCAACGTCCTGACTTTC.

J is TRBJ2-7 and V is TRBV29-1; 7 bases are shared with TRBD2. Germline V lookup: CDR1 SQVTM, CDR2 ANQGSEA. Trimming took 8 bases from V and 0 from J; bases not matched to a gene: 4. The CDR3 has 12 residues. This CDR3 is CSTGGGSYEQYF. CDR3 nucleotide sequence: TGCAGCACTGGCGGGGGCTCCTACGAGCAGTACTTC.

This clone has more than one count but fewer than ten. V gene TRBV7-2 combines with J gene TRBJ1-5; 7 positions match TRBD1. The CDR3 runs to 13 residues. The germline V gene encodes CDR1 SGHTA and CDR2 FQGNSA. With 5 bases clipped from V and 7 bases from J, the junction kept 5 bases outside the gene matches. This chain's CDR3 is CASSRQGRQPQHF. The CDR3 nucleotides are TGTGCCAGCAGCCGACAGGGTCGACAGCCCCAGCATTTT.

This clone showed up just a few times. CDR3 sequence reads: CASSGARGGNADTQYF. The CDR3 DNA reads TGTGCCAGCAGTGGTGCTCGCGGCGGGAACGCAGATACGCAGTATTTT. The genes are TRBV6-1 and TRBJ2-3; possible D gene TRBD2, 6 bases. The germline V gene encodes CDR1 MNHNS and CDR2 SASEGT. V was cut by 4 bases and J by 4 bases, with 18 bases left in between. CDR3 length: 16 amino acids.

This clone occurred a few times. The V and J genes are TRBV7-8 and TRBJ1-3; D unresolved. V lost 5 bases and J 0 bases, leaving 11 bases between the germline ends. This CDR3 spans 15 amino acids. Germline CDR1 SGHVS, CDR2 FQNEAQ. The CDR3 is CASSLDRDSGNTIYF. CDR3 coding DNA: TGTGCCAGCAGCCTTGATAGGGACTCTGGAAACACCATATATTTT.

CDR3 sequence: CASSRSLYNEQFF. The DNA of the CDR3 is TGCGCCAGCAGTCGCTCACTGTACAATGAGCAGTTCTTC. The chain has TRBV23-1 and TRBJ2-1; D not resolved. TRBV23-1 is classed as an ORF, of uncertain function. V lost 4 bases, J lost 4 bases, and 8 bases lay in between. The CDR3 has 13 residues.

CDR3 nucleotide sequence: TGTGCCAGCAGCCCCCGGCTGGGAAAAGCTTTCTTT. This translates into CASSPRLGKAFF. V gene TRBV5-8 combines with J gene TRBJ1-1; D not resolved. The germline V gene has CDR1 SGHTS and CDR2 YDEGEE. V was pared by 4 bases and J by 9 bases, with 13 bases between. The CDR3 totals 12 residues.

The rearrangement uses TRBV4-3 and TRBJ2-1; TRBD1 matches at 7 bases. J lost 10 bases, V lost 2 bases, and 8 bases had no gene match. This CDR3 is 14 amino acids long. From germline, CDR1 is LGHNA and CDR2 YSLEER. The CDR3 sequence: CASSQIRGGSEQFF. CDR3 nucleotide sequence: TGCGCCAGCAGCCAAATCCGAGGGGGCAGCGAGCAGTTCTTC.

This clone was seen only a few times. The CDR3: CASSPRLAGGTDTQYF. The CDR3 DNA sequence: TGTGCCAGCAGTCCTCGACTAGCGGGAGGCACAGATACGCAGTATTTT. V and J are TRBV27 and TRBJ2-3, with 12 bases lining up with TRBD2. With 5 bases clipped from V and 1 base from J, the junction kept 4 bases outside the gene matches. Per the germline V gene, CDR1 is MNHEY and CDR2 is SMNVEV (reference sequence). This CDR3 contains 16 residues.

The chain links TRBV7-9 to TRBJ1-6, with D possibly TRBD1 on 5 matching bases. The CDR3 runs to 16 residues. Germline CDR1 and CDR2: SEHNR and FQNEAQ (reference sequence). Trimming removed 3 bases from V and 9 bases from J, with 18 bases in between. The CDR3: CASSFNGHGRVSPLHF. The DNA of the CDR3 is TGTGCCAGCAGCTTCAACGGACACGGACGGGTTTCACCCCTCCACTTT.

This rearrangement joins TRBV30 to TRBJ2-3; weak D call: TRBD2 (6 bases). CDR1 is GTSNPN, CDR2 SVGIG, per germline (reference sequence). The CDR3 contains 15 residues. Between the trimmed V and J ends, which lost 3 bases and 7 bases, there was a span of 20 bases. The CDR3 DNA reads TGTGCCTGGAGACTAAGGAGGCGGGGCCTGAATACGCAGTATTTT. Translating gives CAWRLRRRGLNTQYF. Combining the CDR3 with reference TRBV30 and TRBJ2-3 gives the whole variable domain SQTIHQWPATLVQPVGSPLSLECTVEGTSNPNLYWYRQAAGRGLQLLFYSVGIGQISSEVPQNLSASRPQDRQFILSSKKLLLSDSGFYLCAWRLRRRGLNTQYFGPGTRLTVL.

This rearrangement joins TRBV29-1 to TRBJ2-1; possibly TRBD2 for D (7 bases). The V end was cut by 5 bases, the J end by 1 base, with 21 bases between. This CDR3 region has 17 residues. The germline V gene has CDR1 SQVTM and CDR2 ANQGSEA. DNA for the CDR3: TGCAGCGTTAACACGGGGGGCAACTTCAATTCCTACAATGAGCAGTTCTTC. This sequence encodes CSVNTGGNFNSYNEQFF.